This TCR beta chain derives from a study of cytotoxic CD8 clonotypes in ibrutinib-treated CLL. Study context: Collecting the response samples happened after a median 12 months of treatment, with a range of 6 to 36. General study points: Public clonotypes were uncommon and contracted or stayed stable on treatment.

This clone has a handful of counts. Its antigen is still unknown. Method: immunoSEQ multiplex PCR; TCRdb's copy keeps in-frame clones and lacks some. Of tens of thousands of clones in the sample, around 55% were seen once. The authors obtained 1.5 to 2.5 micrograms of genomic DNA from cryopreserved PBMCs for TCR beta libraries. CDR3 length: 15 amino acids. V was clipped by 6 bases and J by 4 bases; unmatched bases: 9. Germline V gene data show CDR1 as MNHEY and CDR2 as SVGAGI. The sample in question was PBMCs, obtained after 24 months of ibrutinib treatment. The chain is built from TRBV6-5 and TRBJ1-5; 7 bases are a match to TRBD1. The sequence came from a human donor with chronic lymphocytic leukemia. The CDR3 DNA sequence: TGTGCCAGCAGAACCTCAGGGGGGGCAAATCAGCCCCAGCATTTT. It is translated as CASRTSGGANQPQHF.